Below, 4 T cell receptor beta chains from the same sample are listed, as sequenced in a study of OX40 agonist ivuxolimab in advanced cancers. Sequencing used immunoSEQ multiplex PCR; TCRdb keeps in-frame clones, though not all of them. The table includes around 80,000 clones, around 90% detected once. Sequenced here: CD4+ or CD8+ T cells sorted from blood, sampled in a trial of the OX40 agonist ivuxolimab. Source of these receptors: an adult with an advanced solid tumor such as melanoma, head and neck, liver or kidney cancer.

The CDR3 protein is CASSLRGGSTEAFF. The CDR3 DNA reads as TGTGCCAGCAGCTTAAGAGGGGGGAGCACTGAAGCTTTCTTT. The chain links TRBV7-2 to TRBJ1-1; a weak D match, TRBD1 (6 bases). Germline V lookup: CDR1 SGHTA, CDR2 FQGNSA. This CDR3 is built from 14 residues. With 2 bases removed from V and 4 bases from J, the gap between germline ends came to 11 bases.

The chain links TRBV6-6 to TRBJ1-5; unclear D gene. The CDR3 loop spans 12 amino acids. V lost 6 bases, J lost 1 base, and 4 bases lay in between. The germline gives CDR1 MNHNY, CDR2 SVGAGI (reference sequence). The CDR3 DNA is TGTGCCAGCAGAAGGAGCAATCAGCCCCAGCATTTT. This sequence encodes CASRRSNQPQHF.

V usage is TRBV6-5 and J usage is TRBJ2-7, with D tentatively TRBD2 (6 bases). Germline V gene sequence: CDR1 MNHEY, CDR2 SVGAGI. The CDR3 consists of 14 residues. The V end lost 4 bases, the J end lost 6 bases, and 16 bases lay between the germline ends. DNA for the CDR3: TGTGCCAGCAGTTCCCTGTCGGCGGGACGCGAGCAGTACTTC. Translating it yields CASSSLSAGREQYF.

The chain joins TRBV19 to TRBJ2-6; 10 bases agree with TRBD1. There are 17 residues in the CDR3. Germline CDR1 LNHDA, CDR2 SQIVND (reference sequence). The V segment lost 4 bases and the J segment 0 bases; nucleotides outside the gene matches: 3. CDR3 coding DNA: TGTGCCAGTAGTAAGGGGACAGGGGTCTCTGGGGCCAACGTCCTGACTTTC. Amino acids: CASSKGTGVSGANVLTF. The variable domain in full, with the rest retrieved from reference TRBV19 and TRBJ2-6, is DGGITQSPKYLFRKEGQNVTLSCEQNLNHDAMYWYRQDPGQGLRLIYYSQIVNDFQKGDIAEGYSVSREKKESFPLTVTSAQKNPTAFYLCASSKGTGVSGANVLTFGAGSRLTVL.